This entry describes one TCR beta chain. Its antigen is as yet unknown. Prior autoimmune disease or systemic immunosuppression barred patients. This record comes from a study of OX40 agonist ivuxolimab in advanced cancers. Study-wide findings and caveats: On average, CD8+ T cells showed a greater number of expanded clones than CD4+. Nonresponders, in some cases, also had low normalized T-cell clonal expansion.

Generated by immunoSEQ multiplex PCR, the TCRdb table keeps only in-frame clones and is missing some. The data show roughly 48,000 clones, more than 65% seen once. The V segment lost 8 bases and the J segment 4 bases; nucleotides outside the gene matches: 11. The CDR3 extends over 14 amino acids. Germline CDR1 SGHAT, CDR2 FQDESV (reference sequence). The material was CD4+ or CD8+ T cells sorted from blood, obtained in a trial of the OX40 agonist ivuxolimab. The TCR originated in an adult with an advanced solid tumor such as melanoma, head and neck, liver or kidney cancer. This sequence joins TRBV11-1 and TRBJ2-7; 7 nucleotides line up with TRBD1. CDR3 protein: CASGYRDRIYEQYF. CDR3 bases: TGTGCCAGCGGCTACCGGGACAGAATTTACGAGCAGTACTTC.